These T cell receptor beta chains were read from a single sample in a study of blood T cell repertoires in COVID-19. Here immunoSEQ multiplex PCR was the method, and the copy in TCRdb shows in-frame clones only, minus some. Among 18,000 or so clones listed, 80% were seen once. The sequencing input was peripheral blood. The source of these receptors is a man older than 75 with acute or convalescent COVID-19. CDR3s leave out the opening cysteine and the closing phenylalanine or tryptophan.

V gene	J gene	CDR3 protein
TRBV2	TRBJ2-3	ASSPSGGGDTQY
TRBV29-1	TRBJ1-1	SVGRGMNTEAF
TRBV5-1	TRBJ1-1	ASSFLGQGTMNTEAF
TRBV6-2/TRBV6-3	TRBJ2-7	ASSWDRPYEQY
TRBV19	TRBJ2-2	ASSVYRGGRDTGELF
TRBV18	TRBJ1-2	ASSPSTENYGYT
TRBV7-9	TRBJ2-5	ASSRQSETQY
TRBV19	TRBJ1-1	ASSTPGQIYAF
TRBV20-1	TRBJ2-1	SASGWGGLKQF
TRBV7-2	TRBJ2-3	ASSLGQGAPNTQY
TRBV5-5	TRBJ2-2	ASSFNSGQTRHGELF
TRBV7-2	TRBJ1-2	ASSSGQYYGYT
TRBV7-2	TRBJ2-2	ASSVTGAATGELF
TRBV5-4	TRBJ2-1	ASSPGGAGTYNEQF
TRBV19	TRBJ1-4	ASSIGAGTGGWKLF
TRBV3-1/TRBV3-2	TRBJ1-6	ASSPRSGGQSYNSPLH
TRBV28	TRBJ2-1	ASSSPSPGRGGYNEQF
TRBV24-1	TRBJ2-1	ATSDPRRGGNEQF
TRBV27	TRBJ1-5	ASKNDGYSNQPQH
TRBV5-4	TRBJ2-1	ASSLTSGVPGNEQF
TRBV6-6	TRBJ2-4	ASSQTSGGAFFKNIQY
TRBV28	TRBJ1-2	ASSLGTAFYGYT
TRBV24-1	TRBJ2-5	ATSDFPGQGETQY
TRBV5-6	TRBJ2-1	ASSLYSQGRSYNEQF
TRBV19	TRBJ1-2	ASSTTRVLYGYT
TRBV5-1	TRBJ1-2	ASSLGPSLGDYGYT
TRBV6-2/TRBV6-3	TRBJ2-7	ASSLGDRVRATYEQY
TRBV30	TRBJ2-3	ASGQGSHTQY
TRBV5-1	TRBJ1-4	ASSRTGSRTNEKLF
TRBV12-3/TRBV12-4	TRBJ1-2	ASSWDRGDYT
TRBV5-1	TRBJ1-6	ASSLGSQTLSYNSPLH
TRBV5-1	TRBJ2-3	ASSRGLDRSDTQY
TRBV6-2/TRBV6-3	TRBJ1-2	ASSYSIGDGYT
TRBV28	TRBJ1-2	ASSLTGGRSNYGYT
TRBV13	TRBJ2-3	ASSPDRPDTQY
TRBV20-1	TRBJ1-2	SASLSAGYT
TRBV2	TRBJ1-1	ASRLDSPEAF
TRBV15	TRBJ1-2	ATSRDTSKARGSYT